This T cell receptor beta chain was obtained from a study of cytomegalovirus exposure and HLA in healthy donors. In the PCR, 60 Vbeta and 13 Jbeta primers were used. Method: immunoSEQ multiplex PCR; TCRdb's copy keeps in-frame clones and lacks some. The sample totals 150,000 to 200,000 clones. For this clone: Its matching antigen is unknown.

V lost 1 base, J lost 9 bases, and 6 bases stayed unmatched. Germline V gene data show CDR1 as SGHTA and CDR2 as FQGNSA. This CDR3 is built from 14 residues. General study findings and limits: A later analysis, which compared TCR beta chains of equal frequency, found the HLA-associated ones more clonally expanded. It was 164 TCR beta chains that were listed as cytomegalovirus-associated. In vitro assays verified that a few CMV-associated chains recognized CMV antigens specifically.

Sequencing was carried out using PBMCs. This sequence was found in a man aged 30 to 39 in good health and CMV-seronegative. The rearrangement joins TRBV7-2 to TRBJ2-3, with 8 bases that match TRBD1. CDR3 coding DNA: TGTGCCAGCAGCTTAGTCGGCAGGGGGCAAACGCAGTATTTT. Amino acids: CASSLVGRGQTQYF.